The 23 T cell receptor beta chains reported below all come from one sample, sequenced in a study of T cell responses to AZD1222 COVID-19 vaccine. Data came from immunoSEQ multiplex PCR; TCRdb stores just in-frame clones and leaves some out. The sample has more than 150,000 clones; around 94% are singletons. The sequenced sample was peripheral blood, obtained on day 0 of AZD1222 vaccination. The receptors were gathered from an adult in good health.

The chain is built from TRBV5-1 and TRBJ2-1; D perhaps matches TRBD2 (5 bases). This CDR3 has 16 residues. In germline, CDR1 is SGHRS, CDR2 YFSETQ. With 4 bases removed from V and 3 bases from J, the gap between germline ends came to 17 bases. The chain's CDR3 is CASSTPSWESYNEQFF. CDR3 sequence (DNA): TGCGCCAGCAGCACCCCCTCGTGGGAGAGCTACAATGAGCAGTTCTTC.

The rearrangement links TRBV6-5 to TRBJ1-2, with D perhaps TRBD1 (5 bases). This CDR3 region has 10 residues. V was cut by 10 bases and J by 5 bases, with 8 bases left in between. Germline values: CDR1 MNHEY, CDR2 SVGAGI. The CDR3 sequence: CATRQYGYTF. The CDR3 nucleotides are TGTGCCACCAGACAGTATGGCTACACCTTC.

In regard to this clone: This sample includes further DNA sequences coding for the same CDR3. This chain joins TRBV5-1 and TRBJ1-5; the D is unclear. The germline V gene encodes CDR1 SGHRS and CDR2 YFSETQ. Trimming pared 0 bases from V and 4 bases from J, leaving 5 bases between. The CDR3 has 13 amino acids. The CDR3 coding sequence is TGCGCCAGCAGCTTGGACACTAATCAGCCCCAGCATTTT. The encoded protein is CASSLDTNQPQHF.

The CDR3 DNA reads TGTGCCAGCAGCCAAGATTGGATCAGCAACAATGAGCAGTTCTTC. It yields the protein CASSQDWISNNEQFF. This chain joins TRBV3-1 (or the pseudogene TRBV3-2) and TRBJ2-1; D is undetermined. The CDR3 is 15 amino acids. Trimming removed 0 bases from V and 5 bases from J, with 11 bases in between. CDR1 and CDR2 (germline): LGHDT, YNNKEL (reference sequence).

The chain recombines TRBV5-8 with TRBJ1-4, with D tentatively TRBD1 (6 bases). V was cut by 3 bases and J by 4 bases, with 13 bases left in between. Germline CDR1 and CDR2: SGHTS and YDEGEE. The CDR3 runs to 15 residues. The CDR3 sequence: CASSSRQDLNEKLFF. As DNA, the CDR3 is TGTGCCAGCAGCTCGCGACAGGACCTTAATGAAAAACTGTTTTTT. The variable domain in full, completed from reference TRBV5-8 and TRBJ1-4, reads EAGVTQSPTHLIKTRGQQATLRCSPISGHTSVYWYQQALGLGLQFLLWYDEGEERNRGNFPPRFSGRQFPNYSSELNVNALELEDSALYLCASSSRQDLNEKLFFGSGTQLSVL.

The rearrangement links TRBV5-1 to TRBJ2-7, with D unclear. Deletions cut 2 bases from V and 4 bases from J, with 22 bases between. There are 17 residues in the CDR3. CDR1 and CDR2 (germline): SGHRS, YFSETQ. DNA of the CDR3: TGCGCCAGCAGCTTATTAAAGGCGGAAGCTAGAACTTACGAGCAGTACTTC. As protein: CASSLLKAEARTYEQYF.

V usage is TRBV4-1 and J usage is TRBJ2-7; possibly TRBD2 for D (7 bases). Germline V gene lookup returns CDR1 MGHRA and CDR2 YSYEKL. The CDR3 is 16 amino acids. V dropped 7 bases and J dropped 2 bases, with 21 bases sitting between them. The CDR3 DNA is TGCGCCAGCACCCCTCGGGACGACGGGGGGCCCTACGAGCAGTACTTC. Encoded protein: CASTPRDDGGPYEQYF.

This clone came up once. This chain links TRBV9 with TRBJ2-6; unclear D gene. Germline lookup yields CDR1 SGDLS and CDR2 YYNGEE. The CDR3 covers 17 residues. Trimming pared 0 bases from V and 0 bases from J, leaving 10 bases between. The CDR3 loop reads CASSVAPTLSGANVLTF. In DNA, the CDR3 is TGTGCCAGCAGCGTAGCTCCCACCCTCTCTGGGGCCAACGTCCTGACTTTC.

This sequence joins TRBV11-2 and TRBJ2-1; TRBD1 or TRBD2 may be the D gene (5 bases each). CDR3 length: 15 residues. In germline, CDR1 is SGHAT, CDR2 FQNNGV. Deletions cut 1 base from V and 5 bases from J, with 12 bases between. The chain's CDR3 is CASSLGTGLDNEQFF. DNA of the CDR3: TGTGCCAGCAGCTTAGGGACGGGGCTTGACAATGAGCAGTTCTTC.

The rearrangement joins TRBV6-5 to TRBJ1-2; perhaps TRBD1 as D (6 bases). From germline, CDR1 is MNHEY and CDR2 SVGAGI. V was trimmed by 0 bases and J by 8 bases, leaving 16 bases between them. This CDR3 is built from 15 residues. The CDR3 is CASSYSSRQVTGYTF. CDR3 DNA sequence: TGTGCCAGCAGTTACTCGTCGAGACAGGTGACCGGCTACACCTTC.

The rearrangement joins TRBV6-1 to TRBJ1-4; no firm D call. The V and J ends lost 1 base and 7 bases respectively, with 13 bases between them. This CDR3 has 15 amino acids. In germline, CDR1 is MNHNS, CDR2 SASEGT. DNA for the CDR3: TGTGCCAGCAGTGAAGGGGGTGGGGTTAGTGAAAAACTGTTTTTT. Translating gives CASSEGGGVSEKLFF.

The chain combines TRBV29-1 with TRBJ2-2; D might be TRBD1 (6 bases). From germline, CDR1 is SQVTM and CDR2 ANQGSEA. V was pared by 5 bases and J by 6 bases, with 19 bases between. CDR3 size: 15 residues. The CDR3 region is CSVQGGVGDAGELFF. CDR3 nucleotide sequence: TGCAGCGTTCAAGGGGGAGTCGGGGACGCCGGGGAGCTGTTTTTT.

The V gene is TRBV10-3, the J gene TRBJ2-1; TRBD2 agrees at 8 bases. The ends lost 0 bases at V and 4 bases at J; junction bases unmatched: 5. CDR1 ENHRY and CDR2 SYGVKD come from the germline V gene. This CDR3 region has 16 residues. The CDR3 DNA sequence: TGTGCCATCAGTGAGTCAGAGACTAGCGTATACAATGAGCAGTTCTTC. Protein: CAISESETSVYNEQFF.

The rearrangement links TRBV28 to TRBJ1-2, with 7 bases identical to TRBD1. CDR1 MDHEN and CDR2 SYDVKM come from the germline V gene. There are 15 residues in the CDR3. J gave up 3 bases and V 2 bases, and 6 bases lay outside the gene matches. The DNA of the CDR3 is TGTGCCAGCAGTTTAACAGGGGCCGGGGACTATGGCTACACCTTC. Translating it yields CASSLTGAGDYGYTF.

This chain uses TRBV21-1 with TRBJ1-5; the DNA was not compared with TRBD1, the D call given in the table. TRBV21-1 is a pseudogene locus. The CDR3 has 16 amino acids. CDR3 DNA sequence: TGTGCCAGCAGCGTACAGGGGCATTATAGCAATCAGCCCCAGCATTTT. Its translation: CASSVQGHYSNQPQHF.

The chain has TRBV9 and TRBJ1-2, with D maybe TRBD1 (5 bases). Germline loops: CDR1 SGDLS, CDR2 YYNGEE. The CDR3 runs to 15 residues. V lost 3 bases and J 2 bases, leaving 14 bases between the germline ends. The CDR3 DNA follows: TGTGCCAGCAGCGAGGGGCTTTCGGCGAACTATGGCTACACCTTC. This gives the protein CASSEGLSANYGYTF.

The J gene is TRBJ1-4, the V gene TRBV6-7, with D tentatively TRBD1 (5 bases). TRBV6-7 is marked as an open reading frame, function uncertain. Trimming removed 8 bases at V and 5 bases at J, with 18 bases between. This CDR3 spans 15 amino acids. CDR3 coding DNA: TGTGCCAGCCCCCTATTGGGACGGGACAATGAAAAACTGTTTTTT. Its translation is CASPLLGRDNEKLFF.

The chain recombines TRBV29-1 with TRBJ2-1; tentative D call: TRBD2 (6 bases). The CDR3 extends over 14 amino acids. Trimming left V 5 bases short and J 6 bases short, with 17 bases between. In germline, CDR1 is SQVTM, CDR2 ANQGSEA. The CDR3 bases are TGCAGCGTTCCCCGCGGGACCCAGGCCAATGAGCAGTTCTTC. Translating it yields CSVPRGTQANEQFF.

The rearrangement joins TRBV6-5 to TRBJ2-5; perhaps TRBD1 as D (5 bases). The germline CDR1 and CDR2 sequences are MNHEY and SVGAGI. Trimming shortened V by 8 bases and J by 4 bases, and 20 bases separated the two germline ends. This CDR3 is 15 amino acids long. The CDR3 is CASSSVDNPRETQYF. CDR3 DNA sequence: TGTGCCAGCTCGTCCGTGGACAATCCCCGAGAGACCCAGTACTTC.

CDR3 sequence reads: CAWSPLDQETQYF. As DNA, the CDR3 is TGTGCCTGGAGTCCTTTAGATCAAGAGACCCAGTACTTC. The chain couples TRBV30 to TRBJ2-5; D call uncertain. Trimming removed 2 bases from V and 2 bases from J, with 9 bases in between. This CDR3 region has 13 residues. Germline CDR1 GTSNPN, CDR2 SVGIG (reference sequence).

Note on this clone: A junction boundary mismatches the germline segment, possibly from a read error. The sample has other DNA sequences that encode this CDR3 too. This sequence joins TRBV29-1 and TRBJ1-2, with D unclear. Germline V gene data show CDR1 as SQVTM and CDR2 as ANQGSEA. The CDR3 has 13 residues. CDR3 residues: CSVDRGYIYGYTF. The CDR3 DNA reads TGCAGCGTTGATCGGGGTTACATCTATGGTTACACCTTC.

The CDR3 region has the DNA TGTGCCAGCAGCGAAGGACAGGGGGAACCAGATACGCAGTATTTT. Protein: CASSEGQGEPDTQYF. The rearrangement joins TRBV5-4 to TRBJ2-3; 10 bases match TRBD1. Per the germline V gene, CDR1 is SGHNT and CDR2 is YYREEE (reference sequence). This CDR3 has 15 residues. The junction had 6 bases not matched to a gene; V was cut back by 4 bases and J by 4 bases. Full variable domain (remainder filled in from reference TRBV5-4 and TRBJ2-3): ETGVTQSPTHLIKTRGQQVTLRCSSQSGHNTVSWYQQALGQGPQFIFQYYREEENGRGNFPPRFSGLQFPNYSSELNVNALELDDSALYLCASSEGQGEPDTQYFGPGTRLTVL.

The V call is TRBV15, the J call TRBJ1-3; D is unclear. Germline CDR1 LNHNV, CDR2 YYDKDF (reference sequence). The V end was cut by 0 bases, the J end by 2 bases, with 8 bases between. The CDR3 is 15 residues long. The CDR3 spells CATSRDMGTGNTIYF. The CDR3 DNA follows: TGTGCCACCAGCAGAGATATGGGGACTGGAAACACCATATATTTT.